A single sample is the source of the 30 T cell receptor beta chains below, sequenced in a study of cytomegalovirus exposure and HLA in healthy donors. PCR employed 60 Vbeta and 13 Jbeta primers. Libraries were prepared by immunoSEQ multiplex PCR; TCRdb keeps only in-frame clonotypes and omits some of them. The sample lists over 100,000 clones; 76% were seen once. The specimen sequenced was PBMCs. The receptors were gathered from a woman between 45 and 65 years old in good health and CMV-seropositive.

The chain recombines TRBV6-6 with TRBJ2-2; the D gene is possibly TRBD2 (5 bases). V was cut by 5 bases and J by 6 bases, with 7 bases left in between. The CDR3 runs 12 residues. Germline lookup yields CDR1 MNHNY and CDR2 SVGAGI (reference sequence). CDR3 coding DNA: TGTGCCAGCAGTCCAGCGGCCGGGGAGCTGTTTTTT. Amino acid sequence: CASSPAAGELFF.

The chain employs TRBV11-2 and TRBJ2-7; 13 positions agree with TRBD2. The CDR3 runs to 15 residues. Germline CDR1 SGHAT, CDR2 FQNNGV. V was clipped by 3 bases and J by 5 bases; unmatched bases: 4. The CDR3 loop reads CASSFGLAGENEQYF. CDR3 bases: TGTGCCAGCAGCTTCGGACTAGCGGGAGAGAACGAGCAGTACTTC.

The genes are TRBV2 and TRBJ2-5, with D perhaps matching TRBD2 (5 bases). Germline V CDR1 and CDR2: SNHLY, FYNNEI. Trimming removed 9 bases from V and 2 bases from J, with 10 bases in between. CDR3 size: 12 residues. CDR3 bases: TGTGCCAGTCGGAGGAGGCAAGAGACCCAGTACTTC. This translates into CASRRRQETQYF.

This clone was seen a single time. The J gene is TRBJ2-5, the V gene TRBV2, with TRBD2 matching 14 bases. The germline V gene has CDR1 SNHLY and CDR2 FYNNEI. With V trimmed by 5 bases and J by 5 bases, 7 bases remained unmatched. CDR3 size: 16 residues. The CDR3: CASSLRLAGGRETQYF. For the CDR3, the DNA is TGTGCCAGCAGTCTACGACTAGCGGGAGGGAGGGAGACCCAGTACTTC.

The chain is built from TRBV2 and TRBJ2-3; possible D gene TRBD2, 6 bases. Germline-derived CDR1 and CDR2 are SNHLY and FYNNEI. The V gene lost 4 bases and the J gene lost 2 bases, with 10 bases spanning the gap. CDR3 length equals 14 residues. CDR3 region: CASSGLASTDTQYF. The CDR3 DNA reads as TGTGCCAGCAGTGGCCTAGCGTCCACAGATACGCAGTATTTT.

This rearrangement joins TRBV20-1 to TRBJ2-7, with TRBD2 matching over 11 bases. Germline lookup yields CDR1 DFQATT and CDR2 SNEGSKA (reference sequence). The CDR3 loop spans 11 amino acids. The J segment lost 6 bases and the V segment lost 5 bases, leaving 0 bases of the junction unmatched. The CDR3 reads CSAGTSGEQYF. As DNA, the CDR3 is TGCAGTGCTGGGACTAGCGGCGAGCAGTACTTC.

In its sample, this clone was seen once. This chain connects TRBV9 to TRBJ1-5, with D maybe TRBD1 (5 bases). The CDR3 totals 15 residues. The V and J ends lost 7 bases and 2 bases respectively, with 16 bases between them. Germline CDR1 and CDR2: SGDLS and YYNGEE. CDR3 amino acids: CASGRGGEGNQPQHF. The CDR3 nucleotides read TGTGCCAGCGGACGGGGAGGGGAGGGCAATCAGCCCCAGCATTTT.

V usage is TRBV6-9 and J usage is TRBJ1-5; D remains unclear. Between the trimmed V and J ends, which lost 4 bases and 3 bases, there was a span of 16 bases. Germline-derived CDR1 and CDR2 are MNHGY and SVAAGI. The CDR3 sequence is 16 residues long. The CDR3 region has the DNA TGTGCCAGCAGTTCCCCCGAAAACGCGGACAATCAGCCCCAGCATTTT. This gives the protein CASSSPENADNQPQHF.

As DNA, the CDR3 is TGTGCCGGCAAGAAACCCACTAGTGGCGATACGCAGTATTTT. Residues: CAGKKPTSGDTQYF. The rearrangement uses TRBV2 and TRBJ2-3; D may be TRBD2 (5 bases). V lost 11 bases and J 6 bases, leaving 21 bases between the germline ends. This CDR3 is 14 amino acids long. Germline values: CDR1 SNHLY, CDR2 FYNNEI.

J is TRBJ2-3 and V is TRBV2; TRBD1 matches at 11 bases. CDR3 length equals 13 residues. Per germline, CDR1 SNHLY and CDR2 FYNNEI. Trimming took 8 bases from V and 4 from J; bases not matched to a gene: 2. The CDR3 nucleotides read TGTGCCAGCGGGGGACAGGGGGCAGATACGCAGTATTTT. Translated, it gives CASGGQGADTQYF.

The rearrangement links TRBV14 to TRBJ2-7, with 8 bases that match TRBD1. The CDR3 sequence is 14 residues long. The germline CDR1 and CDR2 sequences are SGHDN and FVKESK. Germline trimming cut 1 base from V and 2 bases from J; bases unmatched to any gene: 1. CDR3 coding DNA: TGTGCCAGCAGCCAAGGGACAGGGCCCTACGAGCAGTACTTC. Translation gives CASSQGTGPYEQYF.

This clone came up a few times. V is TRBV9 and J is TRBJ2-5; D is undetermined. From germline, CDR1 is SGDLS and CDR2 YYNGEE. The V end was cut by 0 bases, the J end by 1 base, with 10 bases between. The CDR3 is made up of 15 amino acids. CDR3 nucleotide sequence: TGTGCCAGCAGCGTAGTTGTGGGCCCCCAAGAGACCCAGTACTTC. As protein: CASSVVVGPQETQYF.

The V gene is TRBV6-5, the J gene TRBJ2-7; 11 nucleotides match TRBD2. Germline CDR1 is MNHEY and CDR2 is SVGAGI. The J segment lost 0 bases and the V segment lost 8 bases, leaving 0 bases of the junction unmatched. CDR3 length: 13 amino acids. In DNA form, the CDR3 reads TGTGCCAGCCTAGCGGGGGGCTCCTACGAGCAGTACTTC. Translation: CASLAGGSYEQYF.

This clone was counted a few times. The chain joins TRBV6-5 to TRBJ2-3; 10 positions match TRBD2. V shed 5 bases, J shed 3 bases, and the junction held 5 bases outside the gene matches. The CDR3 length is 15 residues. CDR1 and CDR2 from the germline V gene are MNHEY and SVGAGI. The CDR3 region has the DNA TGTGCCAGCAGTCCCCTTAGCGGGGGGACAGATACGCAGTATTTT. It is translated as CASSPLSGGTDTQYF.

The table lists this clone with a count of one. CDR3 loop: CASSSGLAGRSGDTQYF. CDR3 nucleotides: TGCGCCAGCAGCTCGGGACTAGCGGGGAGGTCGGGAGATACGCAGTATTTT. V and J are TRBV5-1 and TRBJ2-3; 13 bases fit TRBD2. This CDR3 has 17 residues. The trim removed 3 bases at V and 5 bases at J, leaving 9 bases unmatched. CDR1 and CDR2 from the germline V gene are SGHRS and YFSETQ.

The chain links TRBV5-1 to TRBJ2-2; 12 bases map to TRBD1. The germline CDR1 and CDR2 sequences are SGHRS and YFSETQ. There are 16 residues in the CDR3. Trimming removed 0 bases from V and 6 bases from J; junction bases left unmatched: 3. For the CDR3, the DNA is TGCGCCAGCAGCTTGGGGGACAGGGGGCGCGCCGGGGAGCTGTTTTTT. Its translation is CASSLGDRGRAGELFF.

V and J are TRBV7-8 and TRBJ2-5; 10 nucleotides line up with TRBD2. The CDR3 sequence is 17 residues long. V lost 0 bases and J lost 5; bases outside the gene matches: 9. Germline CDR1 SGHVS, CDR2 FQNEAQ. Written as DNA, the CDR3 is TGTGCCAGCAGCTTAGCGTCGTCTAGCGGGGGTACGGAGACCCAGTACTTC. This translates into CASSLASSSGGTETQYF.

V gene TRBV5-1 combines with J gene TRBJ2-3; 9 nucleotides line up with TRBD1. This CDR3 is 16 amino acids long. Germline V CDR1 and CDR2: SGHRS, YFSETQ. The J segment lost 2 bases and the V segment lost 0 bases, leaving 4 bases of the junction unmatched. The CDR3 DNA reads TGCGCCAGCAGCTTGGCCGGGACAGGGTACACAGATACGCAGTATTTT. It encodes CASSLAGTGYTDTQYF. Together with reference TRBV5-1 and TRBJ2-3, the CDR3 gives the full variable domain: KAGVTQTPRYLIKTRGQQVTLSCSPISGHRSVSWYQQTPGQGLQFLFEYFSETQRNKGNFPGRFSGRQFSNSRSEMNVSTLELGDSALYLCASSLAGTGYTDTQYFGPGTRLTVL.

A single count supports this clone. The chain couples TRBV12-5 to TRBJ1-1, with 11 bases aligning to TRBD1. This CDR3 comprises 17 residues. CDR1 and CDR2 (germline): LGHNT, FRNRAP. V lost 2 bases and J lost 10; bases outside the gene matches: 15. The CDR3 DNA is TGTGCTAGTGGTTTGCCTCTCCCCGGGACAGGGGGTAGGGTAGCTTTCTTT. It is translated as CASGLPLPGTGGRVAFF.

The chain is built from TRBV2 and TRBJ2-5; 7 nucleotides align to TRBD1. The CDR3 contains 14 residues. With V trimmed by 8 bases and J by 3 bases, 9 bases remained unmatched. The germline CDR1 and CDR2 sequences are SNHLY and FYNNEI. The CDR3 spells CASADRVGKETQYF. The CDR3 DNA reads TGTGCCAGCGCAGACAGGGTGGGGAAAGAGACCCAGTACTTC.

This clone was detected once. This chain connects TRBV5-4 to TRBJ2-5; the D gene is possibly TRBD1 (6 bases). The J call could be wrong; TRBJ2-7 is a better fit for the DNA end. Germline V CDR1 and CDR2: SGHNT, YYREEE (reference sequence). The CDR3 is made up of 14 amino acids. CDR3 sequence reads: CASSLDAQGYEQYF. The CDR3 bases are TGTGCCAGCAGCTTGGACGCACAGGGCTACGAGCAGTACTTC.

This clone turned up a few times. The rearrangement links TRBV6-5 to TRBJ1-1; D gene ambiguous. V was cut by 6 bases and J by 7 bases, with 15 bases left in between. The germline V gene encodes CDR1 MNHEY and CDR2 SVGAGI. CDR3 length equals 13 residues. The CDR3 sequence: CASRLRILGEAFF. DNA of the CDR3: TGTGCCAGCAGGCTCAGGATTCTCGGTGAAGCTTTCTTT.

The CDR3: CATSREGADGDTQYF. CDR3 in DNA: TGTGCCACCAGCAGGGAGGGGGCGGACGGAGATACGCAGTATTTT. The V gene is TRBV15, the J gene TRBJ2-3, with TRBD1 as a possible D gene (7 bases). Deletions cut 3 bases from V and 5 bases from J, with 15 bases between. The germline V gene encodes CDR1 LNHNV and CDR2 YYDKDF (reference sequence). The CDR3 covers 15 residues.

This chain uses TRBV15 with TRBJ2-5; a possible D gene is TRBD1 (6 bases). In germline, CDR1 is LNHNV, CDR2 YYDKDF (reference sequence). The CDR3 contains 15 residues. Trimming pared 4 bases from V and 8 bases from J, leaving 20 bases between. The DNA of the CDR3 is TGTGCCACCAGCATTCCCGGGACACGCGTCGGCACCCAGTACTTC. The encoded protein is CATSIPGTRVGTQYF.

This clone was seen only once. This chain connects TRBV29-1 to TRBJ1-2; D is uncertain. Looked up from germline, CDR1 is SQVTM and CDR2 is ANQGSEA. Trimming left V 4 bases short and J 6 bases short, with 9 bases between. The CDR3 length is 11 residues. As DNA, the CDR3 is TGCAGCGTTGGTGGCGGCAATGGCTACACCTTC. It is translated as CSVGGGNGYTF.

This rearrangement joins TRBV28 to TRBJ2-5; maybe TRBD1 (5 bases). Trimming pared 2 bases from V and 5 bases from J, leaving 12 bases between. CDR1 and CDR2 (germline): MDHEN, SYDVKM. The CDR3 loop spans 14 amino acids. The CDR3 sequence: CASSLRQGWETQYF. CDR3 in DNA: TGTGCCAGCAGTTTACGGCAGGGTTGGGAGACCCAGTACTTC. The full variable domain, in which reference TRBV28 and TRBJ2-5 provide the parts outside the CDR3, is DVKVTQSSRYLVKRTGEKVFLECVQDMDHENMFWYRQDPGLGLRLIYFSYDVKMKEKGDIPEGYSVSREKKERFSLILESASTNQTSMYLCASSLRQGWETQYFGPGTRLLVL.

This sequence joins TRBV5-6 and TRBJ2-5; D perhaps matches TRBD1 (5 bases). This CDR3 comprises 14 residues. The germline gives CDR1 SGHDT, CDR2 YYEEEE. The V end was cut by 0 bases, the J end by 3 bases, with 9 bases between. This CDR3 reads CASSLAAGKETQYF. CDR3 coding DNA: TGTGCCAGCAGCTTGGCAGCAGGGAAAGAGACCCAGTACTTC. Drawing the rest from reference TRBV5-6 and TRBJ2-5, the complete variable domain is DAGVTQSPTHLIKTRGQQVTLRCSPKSGHDTVSWYQQALGQGPQFIFQYYEEEERQRGNFPDRFSGHQFPNYSSELNVNALLLGDSALYLCASSLAAGKETQYFGPGTRLLVL.

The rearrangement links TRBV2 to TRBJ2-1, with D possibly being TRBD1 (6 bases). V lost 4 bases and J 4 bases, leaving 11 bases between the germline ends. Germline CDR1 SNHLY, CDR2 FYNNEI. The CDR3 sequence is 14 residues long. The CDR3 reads CASSAGTLYNEQFF. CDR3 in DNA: TGTGCCAGCAGTGCCGGGACACTTTACAATGAGCAGTTCTTC.

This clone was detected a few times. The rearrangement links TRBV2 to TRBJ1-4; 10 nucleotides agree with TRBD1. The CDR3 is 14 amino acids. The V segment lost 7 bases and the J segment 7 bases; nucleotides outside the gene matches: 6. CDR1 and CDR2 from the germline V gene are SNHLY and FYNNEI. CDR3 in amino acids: CASNPGQGTEKLFF. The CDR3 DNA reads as TGTGCCAGCAATCCGGGACAGGGGACTGAAAAACTGTTTTTT.

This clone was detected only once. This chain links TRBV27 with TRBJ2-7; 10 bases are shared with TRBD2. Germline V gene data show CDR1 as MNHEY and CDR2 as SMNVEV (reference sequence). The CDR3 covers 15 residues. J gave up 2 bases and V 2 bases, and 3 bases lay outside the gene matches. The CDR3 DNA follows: TGTGCCAGCAGTTTACAGCGGGAGGGGCCCTACGAGCAGTACTTC. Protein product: CASSLQREGPYEQYF.